These 2 T cell receptor beta chains were all obtained from the same sample, sequenced in a study of blood T cell repertoires in COVID-19. Produced via immunoSEQ multiplex PCR; TCRdb's table is partial and in-frame only. This table has around 250,000 clones, roughly 88% appearing once. Sequencing was carried out using peripheral blood. Receptors were obtained from an elderly man with acute or convalescent COVID-19.

V and J are TRBV5-1 and TRBJ1-2; tentative D call: TRBD1 (6 bases). The germline V and J ends were trimmed by 4 bases and 5 bases, with 15 bases remaining between them. The CDR3 is 14 residues long. Germline V CDR1 and CDR2: SGHRS, YFSETQ. As DNA, the CDR3 is TGCGCCAGCAGCGCCGAGGGACAAATTTATGGCTACACCTTC. It yields the protein CASSAEGQIYGYTF. Looking up the rest from reference TRBV5-1 and TRBJ1-2 gives the full variable domain: KAGVTQTPRYLIKTRGQQVTLSCSPISGHRSVSWYQQTPGQGLQFLFEYFSETQRNKGNFPGRFSGRQFSNSRSEMNVSTLELGDSALYLCASSAEGQIYGYTFGSGTRLTVV.

The chain has TRBV19 and TRBJ1-1; 9 bases fit TRBD1. The CDR3 is made up of 15 amino acids. Germline V gene lookup returns CDR1 LNHDA and CDR2 SQIVND (reference sequence). V lost 3 bases and J lost 5; bases outside the gene matches: 7. Written as DNA, the CDR3 is TGTGCCAGTAGTATTTTGGGACAGGGTAAGACTGAAGCTTTCTTT. This encodes CASSILGQGKTEAFF.